Reported below is one T cell receptor beta chain. These data originate in a study of pediatric ulcerative colitis. Overall study context: Disease was pancolitis in seven and left-sided in two, histology-confirmed.

The rectum was sampled with one to two pinch biopsies at colonoscopy. This CDR3 is built from 14 residues. CDR1 is SGHNT, CDR2 YYREEE, per germline (reference sequence). The J segment lost 6 bases and the V segment lost 4 bases, leaving 10 bases of the junction unmatched. Here immunoSEQ multiplex PCR was the method, and the copy in TCRdb shows in-frame clones only, minus some. The table records tens of thousands of clones, about 81% of them present only once. V and J are TRBV5-4 and TRBJ2-7, with TRBD1 matching over 7 bases. This sequence originates from a boy younger than 18 with mild ulcerative colitis. Sequencing input: gut tissue. In DNA, the CDR3 is TGTGCCAGCAGCGTAGACAGGGCGGCGGGCGAGCAGTACTTC. Translation: CASSVDRAAGEQYF.